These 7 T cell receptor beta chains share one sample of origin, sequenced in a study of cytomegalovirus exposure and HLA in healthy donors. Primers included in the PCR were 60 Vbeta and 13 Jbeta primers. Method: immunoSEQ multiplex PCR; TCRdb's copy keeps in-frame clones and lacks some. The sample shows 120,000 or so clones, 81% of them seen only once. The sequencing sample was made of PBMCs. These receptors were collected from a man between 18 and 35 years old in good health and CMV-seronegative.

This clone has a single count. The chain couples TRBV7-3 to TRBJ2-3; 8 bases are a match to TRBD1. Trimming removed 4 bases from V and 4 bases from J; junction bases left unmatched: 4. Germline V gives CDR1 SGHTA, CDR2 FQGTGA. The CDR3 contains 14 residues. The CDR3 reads CASSSTGAPDTQYF. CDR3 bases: TGTGCCAGCAGCTCGACAGGGGCCCCAGATACGCAGTATTTT.

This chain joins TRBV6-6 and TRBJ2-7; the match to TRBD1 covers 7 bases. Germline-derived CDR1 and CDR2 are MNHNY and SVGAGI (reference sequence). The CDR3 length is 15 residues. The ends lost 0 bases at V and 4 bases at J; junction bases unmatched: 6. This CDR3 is CASSYSGTANYEQYF. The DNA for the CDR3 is TGTGCCAGCAGTTACTCCGGGACAGCAAATTACGAGCAGTACTTC.

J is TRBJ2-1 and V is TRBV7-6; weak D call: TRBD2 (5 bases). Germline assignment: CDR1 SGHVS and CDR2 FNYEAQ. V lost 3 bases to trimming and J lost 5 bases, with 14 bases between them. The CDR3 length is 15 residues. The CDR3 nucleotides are TGTGCCAGCAGCTTGTCTCCGGGGTCTGACAATGAGCAGTTCTTC. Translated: CASSLSPGSDNEQFF.

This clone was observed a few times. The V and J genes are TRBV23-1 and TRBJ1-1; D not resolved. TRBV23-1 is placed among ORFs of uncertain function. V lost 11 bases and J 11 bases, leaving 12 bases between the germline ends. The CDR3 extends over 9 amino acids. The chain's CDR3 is CARTSQAFF. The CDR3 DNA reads TGCGCCCGTACAAGTCAGGCTTTCTTT.

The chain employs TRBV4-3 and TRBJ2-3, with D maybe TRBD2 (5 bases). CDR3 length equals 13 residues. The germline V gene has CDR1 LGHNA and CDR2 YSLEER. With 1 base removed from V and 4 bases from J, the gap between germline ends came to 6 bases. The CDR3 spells CASSQGRADTQYF. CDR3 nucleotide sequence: TGCGCCAGCAGCCAAGGGCGGGCAGATACGCAGTATTTT.

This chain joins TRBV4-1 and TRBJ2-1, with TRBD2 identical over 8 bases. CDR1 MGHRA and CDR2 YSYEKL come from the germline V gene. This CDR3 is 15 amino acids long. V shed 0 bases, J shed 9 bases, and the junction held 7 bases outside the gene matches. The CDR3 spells CASSQDPGLVAEQFF. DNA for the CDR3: TGCGCCAGCAGCCAAGATCCGGGACTAGTCGCTGAGCAGTTCTTC.

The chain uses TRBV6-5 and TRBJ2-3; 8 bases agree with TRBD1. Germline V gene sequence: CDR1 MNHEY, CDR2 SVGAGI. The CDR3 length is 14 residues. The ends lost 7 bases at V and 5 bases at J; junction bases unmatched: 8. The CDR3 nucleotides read TGTGCCAGCAACAGGGGGGTAGAGGTAGATACGCAGTATTTT. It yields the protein CASNRGVEVDTQYF.